This TCR beta chain stems from a study of T cells in localized non-small cell lung cancer. This clone was seen a few times. Its antigen remains unidentified. Libraries were prepared by immunoSEQ multiplex PCR; TCRdb keeps only in-frame clonotypes and omits some of them. The table records some 30,000 clones, more than 75% of them present only once. Study-wide points: Of the top 100 tumor clones, median approximately 60 were in adjacent lung, 25 to 30 among its top 100. Sequencing was limited to one tumor region, leaving the possibility of heterogeneity open. Longer overall survival was linked to higher blood T cell density. T cell clonality was highest in uninvolved adjacent lung, above tumor.

The receptor was derived from a male donor aged 60 or over with stage III lung adenocarcinoma. This sample comprised peripheral blood, obtained before any cancer treatment.

The CDR3 DNA sequence: TGTGCCAGCAGCGGAGTACAGGGGAGAACTGAAGCTTTCTTT. Its translation is CASSGVQGRTEAFF. The chain is built from TRBV9 and TRBJ1-1; 7 bases map to TRBD1. The CDR3 runs 14 residues. Germline loops: CDR1 SGDLS, CDR2 YYNGEE. The V and J ends lost 3 bases and 5 bases, in that order; junction bases with no gene match: 7.